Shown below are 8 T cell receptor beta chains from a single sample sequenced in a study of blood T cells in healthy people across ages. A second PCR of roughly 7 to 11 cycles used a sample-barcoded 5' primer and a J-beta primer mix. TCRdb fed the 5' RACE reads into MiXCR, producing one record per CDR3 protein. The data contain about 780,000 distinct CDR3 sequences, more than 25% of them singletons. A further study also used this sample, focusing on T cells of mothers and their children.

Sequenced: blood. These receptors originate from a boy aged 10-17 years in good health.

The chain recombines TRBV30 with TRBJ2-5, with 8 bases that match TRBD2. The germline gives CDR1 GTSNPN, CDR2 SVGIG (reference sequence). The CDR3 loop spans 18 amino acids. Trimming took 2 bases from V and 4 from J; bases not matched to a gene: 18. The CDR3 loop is CAWSWETSESFPRETQYF. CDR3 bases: TGTGCCTGGAGTTGGGAGACTAGCGAATCCTTCCCTCGAGAGACCCAGTACTTC. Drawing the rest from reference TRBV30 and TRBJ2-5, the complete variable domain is SQTIHQWPATLVQPVGSPLSLECTVEGTSNPNLYWYRQAAGRGLQLLFYSVGIGQISSEVPQNLSASRPQDRQFILSSKKLLLSDSGFYLCAWSWETSESFPRETQYFGPGTRLLVL.

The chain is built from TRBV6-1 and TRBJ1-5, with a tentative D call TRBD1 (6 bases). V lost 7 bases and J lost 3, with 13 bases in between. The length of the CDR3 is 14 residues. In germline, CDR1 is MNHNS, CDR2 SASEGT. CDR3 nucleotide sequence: TGTGCCAGCACCAACAGGGTCTCCAATCAGCCCCAGCATTTT. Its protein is CASTNRVSNQPQHF.

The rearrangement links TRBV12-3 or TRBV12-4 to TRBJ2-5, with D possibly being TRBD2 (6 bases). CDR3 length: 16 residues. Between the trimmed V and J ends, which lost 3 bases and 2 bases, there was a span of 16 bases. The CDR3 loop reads CASSLGLGQGQETQYF. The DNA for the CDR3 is TGTGCCAGCAGTTTGGGACTGGGGCAGGGACAAGAGACCCAGTACTTC.

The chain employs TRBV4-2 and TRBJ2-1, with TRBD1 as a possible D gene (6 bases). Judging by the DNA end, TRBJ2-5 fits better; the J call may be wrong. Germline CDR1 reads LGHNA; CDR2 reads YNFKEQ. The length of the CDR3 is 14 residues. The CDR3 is CASSHGTLQETQYF. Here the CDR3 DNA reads TGTGCCAGCAGCCACGGGACACTCCAAGAGACCCAGTACTTC.

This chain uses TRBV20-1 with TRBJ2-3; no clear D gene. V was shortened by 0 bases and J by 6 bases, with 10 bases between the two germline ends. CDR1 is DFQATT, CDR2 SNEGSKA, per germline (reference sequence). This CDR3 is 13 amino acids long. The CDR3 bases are TGCAGTGCTAGAGATTTTCGACGGGATACGCAGTATTTT. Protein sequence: CSARDFRRDTQYF.

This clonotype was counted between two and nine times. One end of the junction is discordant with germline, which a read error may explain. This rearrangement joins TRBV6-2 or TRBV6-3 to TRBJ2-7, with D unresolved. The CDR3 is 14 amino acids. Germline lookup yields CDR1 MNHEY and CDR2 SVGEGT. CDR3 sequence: CASSYRLTSYVQYF. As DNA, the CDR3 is TGTGCCAGCAGTTACCGACTGACCTCCTACGTGCAGTACTTC.

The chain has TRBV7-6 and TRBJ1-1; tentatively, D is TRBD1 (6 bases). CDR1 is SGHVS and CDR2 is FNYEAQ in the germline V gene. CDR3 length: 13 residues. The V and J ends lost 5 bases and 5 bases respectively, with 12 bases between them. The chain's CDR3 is CASSNTGKTEAFF. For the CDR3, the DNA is TGTGCCAGCAGCAATACAGGGAAAACTGAAGCTTTCTTT. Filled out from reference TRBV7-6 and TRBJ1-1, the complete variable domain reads GAGVSQSPRYKVTKRGQDVALRCDPISGHVSLYWYRQALGQGPEFLTYFNYEAQQDKSGLPNDRFSAERPEGSISTLTIQRTEQRDSAMYRCASSNTGKTEAFFGQGTRLTVV.

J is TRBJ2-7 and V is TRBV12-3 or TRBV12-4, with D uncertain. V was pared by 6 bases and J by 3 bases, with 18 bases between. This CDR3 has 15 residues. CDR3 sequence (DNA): TGTGCCAGCAGCACAGTCCCGACATCTCTCTACGAGCAGTACTTC. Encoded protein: CASSTVPTSLYEQYF.